This note documents a single T cell receptor beta chain sequence. Its specificity is unknown. The healthy adult donors were HIV-negative and reported no recent acute infections or vaccinations. This entry is derived from a study of shared clonotypes between healthy human individuals. Study-level background: For every donor, three CD4 naive, three CD4 memory, two CD8 naive and one CD8 memory plates were used. The study, taken as a whole, reports: Having only a few donors restricted how much genetic and exposure-history diversity was captured.

Sequencing used immunoSEQ multiplex PCR; TCRdb keeps in-frame clones, though not all of them. This table holds about 2.3 million clones, 85% to 95% found once. Sequencing was done on a sample of naive CD4+ T cells from PBMCs. The subset here: CD45RA+ positively selected. The sequence was collected from a man aged 18 to 29 in good health. Some clones in this sample may be carry-over from other donors' samples.

In DNA form, the CDR3 reads TGTGCCAGCAGTGAAGCGGGTTTGGGGCCGTACGAGCAGTACTTC. It translates to CASSEAGLGPYEQYF. The V and J genes are TRBV6-1 and TRBJ2-7, with a possible D match to TRBD1 (5 bases). The CDR3 runs to 15 residues. Trimming removed 0 bases from V and 4 bases from J, with 13 bases in between. CDR1 MNHNS and CDR2 SASEGT come from the germline V gene.